This T cell receptor (beta chain) stems from a study of radiation and T cells in renal cell carcinoma. Study-level points and caveats: No pretreatment tumor biopsies were available for baseline clonotypes.

Germline assignment: CDR1 MRHNA and CDR2 SNTAGT. CDR3 length: 14 amino acids. Trimming took off 8 bases at V and 3 bases at J, with 13 bases between the two ends. Sample time point: blood 4 weeks post-SBRT, at nephrectomy. As to treatment: 15 Gy SBRT to primary tumor, nephrectomy 4 weeks later. The patient's renal cell carcinoma had clear cell pathology. With regard to this clone: Its matching antigen is unknown.

Libraries were prepared by immunoSEQ multiplex PCR; TCRdb keeps only in-frame clonotypes and omits some of them. Counted here are 130,000 to 150,000 clones, 80% to 90% occurring once; the ten biggest clones make up roughly 17%. The input for sequencing was blood, taken from a patient whose treatment included radiotherapy and nephrectomy. The sequence came from a woman aged 45-65 years with renal cell carcinoma. V usage is TRBV6-4 and J usage is TRBJ2-2; no clear D. CDR3 DNA: TGTGCCAGCGATAACACAGCATACACCGGGGAGCTGTTTTTT. Translating gives CASDNTAYTGELFF.